One TCR beta chain is described in this entry. Its target is unknown. The protocol was immunoSEQ multiplex PCR, while the TCRdb copy is restricted to in-frame clones and leaves out a portion. Counted here are approximately 1,500,000 clones, 95% to 99% occurring once; the ten biggest clones make up 0.4% to 0.45%. The sample comes from a study of shared clonotypes between healthy human individuals. Whole-study findings and limits: Sharing across four donors was seen in roughly 5% of naive CD4 clonotypes.

Trimming stripped 5 bases from V and 8 bases from J, with 16 bases between. The CDR3 has 14 amino acids. The germline V gene encodes CDR1 KGHSH and CDR2 LQKENI. Sequenced material: naive CD4+ T cells sorted from blood. Subset denoted: CD45RA+ positively selected. The source is a man aged 25-45 years in good health. V and J are TRBV18 and TRBJ2-1, with D perhaps assigned TRBD1 or TRBD2 (5 bases each). CDR3 loop: CASSITGVRDEQFF. The DNA of the CDR3 is TGTGCCAGCTCAATCACCGGGGTCAGGGATGAGCAGTTCTTC.